This T cell receptor (beta chain) originates from a study of beta chain features in type 1 diabetes. CDR1 is MNHEY, CDR2 SVGAGI, per germline. CDR3 length: 14 residues. The V end lost 8 bases, the J end lost 4 bases, and 18 bases lay between the germline ends. This clone was seen a handful of times. All of the isolated RNA was reverse transcribed, so expressed TCRB transcripts were sequenced. Assay used: immunoSEQ multiplex PCR; TCRdb lists only in-frame clones, some missing. Of just over 600,000 clones listed, 15% to 19% are singletons. The TCR originated in a man between 18 and 35 years old in good health. Material: naive CD4+ T cells from blood. The V gene is TRBV6-5, the J gene TRBJ2-7, with D possibly TRBD2 on 6 matching bases. Here the CDR3 reads CASSLVGRRYEQYF. The CDR3 DNA is TGTGCCAGCTCCCTTGTCGGGAGACGTTACGAGCAGTACTTC.